These 5 T cell receptor beta chains originate from one sample sequenced in a study of T cells in Graves' hyperthyroidism and ophthalmopathy. Amplification of TCR beta CDR3 regions used RNA as the template. TCR CDR3 regions were first amplified by RT-PCR with HTBI primers. One entry per CDR3 protein, called by TCRdb with MiXCR from the multiplex PCR reads. This table has 300,000 or so distinct CDR3 sequences, over 15% appearing once. The sample was blood. The origin of the receptors is a young man with Graves' hyperthyroidism.

This clonotype was recorded at least ten times. This chain joins TRBV18 and TRBJ1-5; D ambiguous. The germline CDR1 and CDR2 sequences are KGHSH and LQKENI. V shed 2 bases and J shed 3 bases, with 17 bases lying between them. The length of the CDR3 is 17 residues. The CDR3 DNA is TGTGCCAGCTCACCAGCGGGCGGGGTTAGCGACAATCAGCCCCAGCATTTT. This sequence encodes CASSPAGGVSDNQPQHF.

Ten or more counts support this clonotype. This chain uses TRBV6-1 with TRBJ2-7; D might be TRBD1 or TRBD2, each matching 6 bases. This CDR3 comprises 15 residues. Trimming stripped 1 base from V and 2 bases from J, with 12 bases between. Germline assignment: CDR1 MNHNS and CDR2 SASEGT. The CDR3 sequence: CASSEVGGATYEQYF. The DNA for the CDR3 is TGTGCCAGCAGTGAAGTGGGGGGCGCAACCTACGAGCAGTACTTC.

The V gene is TRBV11-2, the J gene TRBJ2-7; TRBD1 matches at 9 bases. After removal of 5 bases from V and 2 bases from J, the junction contained 13 bases not matched to a gene. The germline V gene has CDR1 SGHAT and CDR2 FQNNGV. CDR3 length: 17 amino acids. The CDR3 nucleotides read TGTGCCAGCAGCGCCCTCCCCGGGACAGGGATTGCCTACGAGCAGTACTTC. It codes for CASSALPGTGIAYEQYF.

The rearrangement links TRBV5-1 to TRBJ2-3; no clear D gene. Looked up from germline, CDR1 is SGHRS and CDR2 is YFSETQ. Deletions cut 1 base from V and 0 bases from J, with 6 bases between. The CDR3 runs 14 residues. DNA for the CDR3: TGCGCCAGCAGCTTGTCTAGTAGCACAGATACGCAGTATTTT. It encodes CASSLSSSTDTQYF.

In its sample, this clonotype was seen many times. The V and J genes are TRBV30 and TRBJ1-1, with D maybe TRBD1 (6 bases). The germline gives CDR1 GTSNPN, CDR2 SVGIG (reference sequence). The CDR3 is 13 amino acids. Trimming cost V 5 bases and J 2 bases, with 12 bases left between them. Written as DNA, the CDR3 is TGTGCCTGGGACAAGGGGACAAACACTGAAGCTTTCTTT. The encoded protein is CAWDKGTNTEAFF.